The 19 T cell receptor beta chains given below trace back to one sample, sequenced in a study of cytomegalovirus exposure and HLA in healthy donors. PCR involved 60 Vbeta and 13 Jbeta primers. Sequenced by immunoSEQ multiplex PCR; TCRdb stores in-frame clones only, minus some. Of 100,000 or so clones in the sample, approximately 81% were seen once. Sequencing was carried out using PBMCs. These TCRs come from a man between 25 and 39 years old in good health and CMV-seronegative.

CDR3 sequence (DNA): TGTGCCAGCAGCCTCCCGACTAGCGGGATTGTAGAAATCACAGATACGCAGTATTTT. Translating it yields CASSLPTSGIVEITDTQYF. The V and J genes are TRBV5-6 and TRBJ2-3, with 11 bases matching TRBD2. The trim removed 4 bases at V and 2 bases at J, leaving 15 bases unmatched. CDR1 is SGHDT, CDR2 YYEEEE, per germline. This CDR3 is built from 19 residues.

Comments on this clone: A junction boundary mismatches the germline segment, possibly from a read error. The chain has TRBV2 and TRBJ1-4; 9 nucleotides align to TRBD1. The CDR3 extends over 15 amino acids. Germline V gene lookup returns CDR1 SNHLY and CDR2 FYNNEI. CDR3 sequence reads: CASSEEGTGNEKLFF. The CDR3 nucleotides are TGTGCCAGCAGCGAAGAGGGGACAGGGAATGAAAAACTGTTTTTT.

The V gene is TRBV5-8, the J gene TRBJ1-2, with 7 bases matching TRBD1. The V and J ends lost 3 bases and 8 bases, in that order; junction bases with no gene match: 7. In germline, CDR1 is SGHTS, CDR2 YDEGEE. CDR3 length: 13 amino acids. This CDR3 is CASSSTGITGYTF. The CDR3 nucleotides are TGTGCCAGCAGCTCGACAGGGATTACAGGCTACACCTTC.

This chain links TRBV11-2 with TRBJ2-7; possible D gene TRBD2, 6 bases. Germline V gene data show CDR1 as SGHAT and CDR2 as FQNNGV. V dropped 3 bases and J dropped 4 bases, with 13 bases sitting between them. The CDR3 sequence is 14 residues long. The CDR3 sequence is CASSFGGIKYEQYF. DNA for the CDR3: TGTGCCAGCAGCTTTGGCGGGATAAAGTACGAGCAGTACTTC.

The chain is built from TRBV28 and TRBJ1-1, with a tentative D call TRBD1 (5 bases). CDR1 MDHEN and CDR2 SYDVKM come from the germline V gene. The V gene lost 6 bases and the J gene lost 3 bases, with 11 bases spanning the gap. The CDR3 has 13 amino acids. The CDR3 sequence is CASSTGGYTEAFF. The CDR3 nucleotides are TGTGCCAGCAGCACGGGGGGGTACACTGAAGCTTTCTTT. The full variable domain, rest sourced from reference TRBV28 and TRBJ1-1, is DVKVTQSSRYLVKRTGEKVFLECVQDMDHENMFWYRQDPGLGLRLIYFSYDVKMKEKGDIPEGYSVSREKKERFSLILESASTNQTSMYLCASSTGGYTEAFFGQGTRLTVV.

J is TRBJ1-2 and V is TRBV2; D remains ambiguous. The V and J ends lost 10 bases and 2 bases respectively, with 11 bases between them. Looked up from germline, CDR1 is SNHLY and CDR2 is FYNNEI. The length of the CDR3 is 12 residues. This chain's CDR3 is CATTFLNYGYTF. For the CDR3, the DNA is TGTGCCACTACGTTCTTAAACTATGGCTACACCTTC.

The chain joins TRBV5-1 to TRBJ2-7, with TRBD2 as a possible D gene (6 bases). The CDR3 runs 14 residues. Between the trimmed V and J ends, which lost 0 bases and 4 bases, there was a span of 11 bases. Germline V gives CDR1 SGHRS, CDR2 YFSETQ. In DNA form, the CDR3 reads TGCGCCAGCAGCTTGGGTACGGGAGAGTACGAGCAGTACTTC. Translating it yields CASSLGTGEYEQYF.

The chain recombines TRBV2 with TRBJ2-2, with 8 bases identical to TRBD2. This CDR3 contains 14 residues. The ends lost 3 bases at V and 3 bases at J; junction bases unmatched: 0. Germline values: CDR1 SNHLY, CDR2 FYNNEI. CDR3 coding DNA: TGTGCCAGCAGTGAGCGGGAGGACACCGGGGAGCTGTTTTTT. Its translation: CASSEREDTGELFF.

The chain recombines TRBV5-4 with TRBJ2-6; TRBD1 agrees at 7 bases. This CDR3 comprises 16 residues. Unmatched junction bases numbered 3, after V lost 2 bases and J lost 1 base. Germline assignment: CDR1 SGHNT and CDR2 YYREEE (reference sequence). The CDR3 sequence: CASSLKGASGANVLTF. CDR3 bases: TGTGCCAGCAGCTTAAAGGGGGCGTCTGGGGCCAACGTCCTGACTTTC.

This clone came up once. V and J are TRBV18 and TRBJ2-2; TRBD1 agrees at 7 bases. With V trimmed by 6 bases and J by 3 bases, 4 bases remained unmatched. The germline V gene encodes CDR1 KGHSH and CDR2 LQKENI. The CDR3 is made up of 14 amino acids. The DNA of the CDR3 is TGTGCCAGCTCCGACCAGGGGGACACCGGGGAGCTGTTTTTT. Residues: CASSDQGDTGELFF. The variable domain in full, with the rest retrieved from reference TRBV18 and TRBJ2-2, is NAGVMQNPRHLVRRRGQEARLRCSPMKGHSHVYWYRQLPEEGLKFMVYLQKENIIDESGMPKERFSAEFPKEGPSILRIQQVVRGDSAAYFCASSDQGDTGELFFGEGSRLTVL.

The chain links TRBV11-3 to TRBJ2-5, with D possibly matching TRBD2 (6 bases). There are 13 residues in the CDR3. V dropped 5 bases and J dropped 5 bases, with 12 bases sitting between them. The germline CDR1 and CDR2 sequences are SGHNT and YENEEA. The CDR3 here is CASSPSGGETQYF. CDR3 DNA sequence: TGTGCCAGCAGCCCCTCCGGGGGTGAGACCCAGTACTTC. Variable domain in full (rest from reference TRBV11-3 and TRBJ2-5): EAGVVQSPRYKIIEKKQPVAFWCNPISGHNTLYWYLQNLGQGPELLIRYENEEAVDDSQLPKDRFSAERLKGVDSTLKIQPAELGDSAVYLCASSPSGGETQYFGPGTRLLVL.

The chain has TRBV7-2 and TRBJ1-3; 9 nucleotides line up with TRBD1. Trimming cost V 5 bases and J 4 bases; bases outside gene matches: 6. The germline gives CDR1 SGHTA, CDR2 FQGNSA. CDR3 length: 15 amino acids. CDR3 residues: CASSGDRGFGNTIYF. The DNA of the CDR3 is TGTGCCAGCAGCGGCGACAGGGGGTTCGGAAACACCATATATTTT.

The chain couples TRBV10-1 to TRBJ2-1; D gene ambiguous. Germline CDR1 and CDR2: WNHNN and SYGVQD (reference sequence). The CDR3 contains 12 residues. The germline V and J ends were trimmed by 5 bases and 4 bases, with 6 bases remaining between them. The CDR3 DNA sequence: TGCGCCAGCAGTTCCCGGTACAATGAGCAGTTCTTC. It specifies CASSSRYNEQFF.

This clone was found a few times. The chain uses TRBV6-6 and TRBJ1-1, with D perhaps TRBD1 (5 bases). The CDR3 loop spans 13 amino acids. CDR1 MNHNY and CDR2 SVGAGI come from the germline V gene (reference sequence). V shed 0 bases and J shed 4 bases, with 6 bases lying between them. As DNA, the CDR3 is TGTGCCAGCAGTTACTCCAGGGCCACTGAAGCTTTCTTT. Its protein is CASSYSRATEAFF.

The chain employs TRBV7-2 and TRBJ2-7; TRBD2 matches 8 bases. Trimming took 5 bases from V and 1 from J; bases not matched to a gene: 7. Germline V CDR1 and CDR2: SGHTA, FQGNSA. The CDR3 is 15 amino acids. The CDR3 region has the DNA TGTGCCAGCAGCGCAAGCGGGAGTTCGTCCTACGAGCAGTACTTC. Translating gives CASSASGSSSYEQYF.

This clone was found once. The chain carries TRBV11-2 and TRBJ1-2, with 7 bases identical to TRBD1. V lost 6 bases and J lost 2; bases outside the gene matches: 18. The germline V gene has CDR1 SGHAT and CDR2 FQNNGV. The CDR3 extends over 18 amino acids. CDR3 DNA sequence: TGTGCCAGCAGAGAAACCCCAGAACCGGGACAGCAGAACTATGGCTACACCTTC. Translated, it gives CASRETPEPGQQNYGYTF.

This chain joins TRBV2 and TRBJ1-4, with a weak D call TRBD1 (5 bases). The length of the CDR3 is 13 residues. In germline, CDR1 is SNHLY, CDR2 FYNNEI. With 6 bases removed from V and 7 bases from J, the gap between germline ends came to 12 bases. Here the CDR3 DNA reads TGTGCCAGCAGGATGACAGAGGTTGAAAAACTGTTTTTT. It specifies CASRMTEVEKLFF.

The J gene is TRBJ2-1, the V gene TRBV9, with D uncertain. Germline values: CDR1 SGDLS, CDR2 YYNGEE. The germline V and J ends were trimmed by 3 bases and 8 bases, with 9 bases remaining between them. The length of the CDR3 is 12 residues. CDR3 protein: CASSESTYEQFF. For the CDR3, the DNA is TGTGCCAGCAGCGAGTCGACATATGAGCAGTTCTTC.

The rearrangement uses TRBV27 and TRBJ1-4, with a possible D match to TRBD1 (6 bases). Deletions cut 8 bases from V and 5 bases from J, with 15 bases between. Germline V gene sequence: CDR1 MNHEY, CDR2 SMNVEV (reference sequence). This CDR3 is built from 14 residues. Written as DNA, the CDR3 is TGTGCCAGCCACCAGGGGCAGGGGAATGAAAAACTGTTTTTT. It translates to CASHQGQGNEKLFF.